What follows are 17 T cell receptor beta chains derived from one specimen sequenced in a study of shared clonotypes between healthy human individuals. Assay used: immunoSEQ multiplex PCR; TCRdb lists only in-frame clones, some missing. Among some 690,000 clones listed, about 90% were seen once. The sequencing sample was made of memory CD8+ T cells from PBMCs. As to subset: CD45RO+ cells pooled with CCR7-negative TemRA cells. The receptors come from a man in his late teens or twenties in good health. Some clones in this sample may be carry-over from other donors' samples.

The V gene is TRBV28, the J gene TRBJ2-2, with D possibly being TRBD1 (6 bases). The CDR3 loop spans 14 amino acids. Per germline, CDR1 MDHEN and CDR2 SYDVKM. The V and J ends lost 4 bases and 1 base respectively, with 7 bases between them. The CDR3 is CASSSQGNTGELFF. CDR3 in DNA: TGTGCCAGCAGTTCACAGGGGAACACCGGGGAGCTGTTTTTT.

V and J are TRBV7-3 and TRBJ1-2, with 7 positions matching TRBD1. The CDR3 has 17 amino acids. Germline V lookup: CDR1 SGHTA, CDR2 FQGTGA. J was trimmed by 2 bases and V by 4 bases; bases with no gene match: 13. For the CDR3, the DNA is TGTGCCAGCAGCTCCCCCCCGACAGGGCGAATCAACTATGGCTACACCTTC. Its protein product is CASSSPPTGRINYGYTF.

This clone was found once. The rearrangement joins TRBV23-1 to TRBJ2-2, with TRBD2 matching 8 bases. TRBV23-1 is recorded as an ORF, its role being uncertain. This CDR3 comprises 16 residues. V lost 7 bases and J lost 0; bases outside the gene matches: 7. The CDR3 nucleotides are TGCGCCAGCAACTTAGCGGGACCCCCGAACACCGGGGAGCTGTTTTTT. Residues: CASNLAGPPNTGELFF.

The CDR3 loop reads CASSLRFIVPGQGDTGELFF. The CDR3 DNA is TGTGCCAGCAGTTTAAGGTTTATAGTGCCGGGACAGGGAGACACCGGGGAGCTGTTTTTT. V usage is TRBV28 and J usage is TRBJ2-2; 9 positions match TRBD1. Germline-derived CDR1 and CDR2 are MDHEN and SYDVKM. Trimming removed 2 bases from V and 3 bases from J; junction bases left unmatched: 16. This CDR3 is 20 amino acids long.

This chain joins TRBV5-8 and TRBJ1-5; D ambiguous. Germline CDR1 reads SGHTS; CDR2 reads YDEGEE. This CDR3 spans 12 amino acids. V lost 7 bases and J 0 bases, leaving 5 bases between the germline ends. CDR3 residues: CASLRSNQPQHF. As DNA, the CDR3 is TGTGCCAGCCTTCGTAGCAATCAGCCCCAGCATTTT. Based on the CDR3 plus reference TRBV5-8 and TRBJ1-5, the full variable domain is EAGVTQSPTHLIKTRGQQATLRCSPISGHTSVYWYQQALGLGLQFLLWYDEGEERNRGNFPPRFSGRQFPNYSSELNVNALELEDSALYLCASLRSNQPQHFGDGTRLSIL.

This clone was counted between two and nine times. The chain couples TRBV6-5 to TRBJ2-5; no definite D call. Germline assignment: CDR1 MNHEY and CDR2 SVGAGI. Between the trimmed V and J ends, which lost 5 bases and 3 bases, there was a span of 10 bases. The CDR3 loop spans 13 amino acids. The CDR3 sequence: CASSLLGEETQYF. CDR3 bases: TGTGCCAGCAGTCTCCTTGGGGAAGAGACCCAGTACTTC.

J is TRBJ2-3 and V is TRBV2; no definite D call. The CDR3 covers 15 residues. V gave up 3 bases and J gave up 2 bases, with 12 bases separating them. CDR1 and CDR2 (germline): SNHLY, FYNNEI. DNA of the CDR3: TGTGCCAGCAGTGATTCATCACGGCTCACAGATACGCAGTATTTT. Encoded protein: CASSDSSRLTDTQYF.

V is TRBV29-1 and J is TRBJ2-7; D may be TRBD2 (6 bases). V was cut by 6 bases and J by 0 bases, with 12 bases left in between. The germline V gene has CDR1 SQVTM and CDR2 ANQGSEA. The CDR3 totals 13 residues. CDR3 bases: TGCAGCGTCCCCGGGGGTGACTCCTACGAGCAGTACTTC. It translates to CSVPGGDSYEQYF.

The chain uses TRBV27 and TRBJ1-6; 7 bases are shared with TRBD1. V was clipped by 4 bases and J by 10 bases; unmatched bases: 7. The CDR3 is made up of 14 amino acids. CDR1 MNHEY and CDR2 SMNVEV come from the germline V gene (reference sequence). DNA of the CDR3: TGTGCCAGCAGTTGGGGAGGGGGCAGGTCACCCCTCCACTTT. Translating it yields CASSWGGGRSPLHF.

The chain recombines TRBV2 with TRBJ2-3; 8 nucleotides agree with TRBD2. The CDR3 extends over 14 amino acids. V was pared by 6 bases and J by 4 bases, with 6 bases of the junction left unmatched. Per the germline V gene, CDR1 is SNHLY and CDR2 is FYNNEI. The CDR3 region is CASRSGRAADTQYF. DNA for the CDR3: TGTGCCAGCAGGAGCGGGAGAGCGGCAGATACGCAGTATTTT. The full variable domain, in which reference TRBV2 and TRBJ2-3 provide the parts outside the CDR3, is EPEVTQTPSHQVTQMGQEVILRCVPISNHLYFYWYRQILGQKVEFLVSFYNNEISEKSEIFDDQFSVERPDGSNFTLKIRSTKLEDSAMYFCASRSGRAADTQYFGPGTRLTVL.

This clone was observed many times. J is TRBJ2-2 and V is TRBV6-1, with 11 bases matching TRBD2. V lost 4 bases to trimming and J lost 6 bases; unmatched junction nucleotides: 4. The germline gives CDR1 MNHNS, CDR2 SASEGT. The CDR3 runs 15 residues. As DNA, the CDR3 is TGTGCCAGCAGTGTACTAGCGGGAGAGGCCGGGGAGCTGTTTTTT. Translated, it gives CASSVLAGEAGELFF.

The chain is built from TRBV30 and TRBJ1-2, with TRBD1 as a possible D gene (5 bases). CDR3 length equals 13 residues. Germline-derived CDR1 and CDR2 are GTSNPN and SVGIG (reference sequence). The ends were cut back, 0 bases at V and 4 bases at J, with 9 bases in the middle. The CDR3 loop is CAWSVTGAYGYTF. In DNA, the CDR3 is TGTGCCTGGAGTGTAACAGGTGCCTATGGCTACACCTTC.

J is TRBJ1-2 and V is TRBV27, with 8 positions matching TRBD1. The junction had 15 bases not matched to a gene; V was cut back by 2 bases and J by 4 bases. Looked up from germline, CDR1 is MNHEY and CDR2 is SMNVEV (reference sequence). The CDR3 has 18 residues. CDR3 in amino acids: CASSLTAGTGPSGYGYTF. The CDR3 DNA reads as TGTGCCAGCAGTTTAACGGCCGGGACAGGCCCCTCCGGCTATGGCTACACCTTC.

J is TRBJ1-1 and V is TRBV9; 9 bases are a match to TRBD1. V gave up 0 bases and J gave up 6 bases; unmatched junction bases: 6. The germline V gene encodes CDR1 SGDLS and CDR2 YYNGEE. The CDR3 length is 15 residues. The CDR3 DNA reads TGTGCCAGCAGCGTAGCCGGGACAGGGAAGTCTGAAGCTTTCTTT. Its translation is CASSVAGTGKSEAFF.

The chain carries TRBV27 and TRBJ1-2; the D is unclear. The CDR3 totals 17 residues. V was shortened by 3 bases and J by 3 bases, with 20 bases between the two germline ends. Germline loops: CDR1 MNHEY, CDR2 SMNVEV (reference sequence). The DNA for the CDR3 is TGTGCCAGCAGTTTCTTCCCTCTCCCGGACGGGGACTATGGCTACACCTTC. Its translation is CASSFFPLPDGDYGYTF.

The CDR3 sequence: CASSAGGHGELFF. Written as DNA, the CDR3 is TGTGCCAGCAGCGCCGGAGGGCACGGGGAGCTGTTTTTT. The chain recombines TRBV9 with TRBJ2-2, with D maybe TRBD2 (6 bases). Germline CDR1 reads SGDLS; CDR2 reads YYNGEE. CDR3 length: 13 amino acids. V shed 3 bases and J shed 7 bases, with 10 bases lying between them.

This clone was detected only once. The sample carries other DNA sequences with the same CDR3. The CDR3, as DNA: TGTGCCAGCAGCTCTTTAGCGGGATACGAGCAGTACTTC. Translating it yields CASSSLAGYEQYF. This rearrangement joins TRBV7-6 to TRBJ2-7; TRBD2 matches at 8 bases. Germline-derived CDR1 and CDR2 are SGHVS and FNYEAQ. This CDR3 contains 13 residues. V trimming: 4 bases; J trimming: 4 bases; junction bases outside the gene matches: 3.